The 7 T cell receptor beta chains below all came from one sample that was sequenced in a study of blood T cells in healthy people across ages. A second PCR, run for roughly 7 to 11 cycles, used a sample-barcoded 5' primer plus a J-beta primer mix. TCRdb independently ran MiXCR on the 5' RACE reads; one entry per CDR3 protein. The repertoire holds roughly 1,800,000 distinct CDR3 sequences, with roughly 49% as singletons. Sequencing was done on a sample of blood. The source is a woman between 40 and 50 years old in good health.

The chain uses TRBV28 and TRBJ2-7, with 9 nucleotides matching TRBD1. V lost 7 bases, J lost 1 base, and 8 bases stayed unmatched. CDR3 size: 15 residues. CDR1 and CDR2 (germline): MDHEN, SYDVKM. CDR3 sequence (DNA): TGTGCCAGCACCACGACAGGGGGGAGGTCCTACGAGCAGTACTTC. It yields the protein CASTTTGGRSYEQYF.

The chain joins TRBV10-3 to TRBJ2-1, with TRBD2 matching 13 bases. CDR3 length: 14 residues. Germline values: CDR1 ENHRY, CDR2 SYGVKD. Trimming at V came to 6 bases and at J to 5 bases, leaving 1 base not matched to a gene. In DNA form, the CDR3 reads TGTGCCATCAGGGGGACTAGCGGGGACAATGAGCAGTTCTTC. Translating it yields CAIRGTSGDNEQFF.

This clonotype was seen a few times. The chain combines TRBV29-1 with TRBJ1-2, with D tentatively TRBD1 (6 bases). Germline loops: CDR1 SQVTM, CDR2 ANQGSEA. The V end lost 0 bases, the J end lost 8 bases, and 22 bases lay between the germline ends. The length of the CDR3 is 16 residues. The CDR3 nucleotides are TGCAGCGTTGAAGATATGACAGGACTAGAAAATACCGGCTACACCTTC. This translates into CSVEDMTGLENTGYTF. Supplemented by reference TRBV29-1 and TRBJ1-2, the full variable domain reads SAVISQKPSRDICQRGTSLTIQCQVDSQVTMMFWYRQQPGQSLTLIATANQGSEATYESGFVIDKFPISRPNLTFSTLTVSNMSPEDSSIYLCSVEDMTGLENTGYTFGSGTRLTVV.

The chain carries TRBV6-5 and TRBJ2-1; D gene ambiguous. With 6 bases removed from V and 0 bases from J, the gap between germline ends came to 12 bases. This CDR3 is built from 15 residues. Germline CDR1 MNHEY, CDR2 SVGAGI. The CDR3 is CASRSSGTSYNEQFF. Here the CDR3 DNA reads TGTGCCAGCAGGAGCTCCGGAACCTCCTACAATGAGCAGTTCTTC.

This clonotype turned up a few times. The chain is built from TRBV6-6 and TRBJ2-7; possibly TRBD2 for D (7 bases). Germline V gene sequence: CDR1 MNHNY, CDR2 SVGAGI (reference sequence). The CDR3 is 14 residues long. Trimming removed 2 bases at V and 7 bases at J, with 15 bases between. CDR3 protein: CASSYGGALGEQYF. CDR3 nucleotides: TGTGCCAGCAGTTACGGGGGGGCCCTAGGAGAGCAGTACTTC.

This clonotype was observed a handful of times. CDR3 sequence: CAREGGASYNEQFF. Here the CDR3 DNA reads TGTGCCAGAGAAGGTGGGGCTTCCTACAATGAGCAGTTCTTC. The chain is built from TRBV7-6 and TRBJ2-1, with D possibly being TRBD1 (5 bases). V gave up 9 bases and J gave up 1 base, with 13 bases separating them. The germline CDR1 and CDR2 sequences are SGHVS and FNYEAQ. The CDR3 is 14 amino acids.

This clonotype was observed a handful of times. A junction end diverges from the germline sequence, so it may reflect a read error. The chain carries TRBV29-1 and TRBJ2-1, with D hard to call. The CDR3 has 11 amino acids. Germline V lookup: CDR1 SQVTM, CDR2 ANQGSEA. The CDR3 region is CSVVQYNGQFF. CDR3 DNA: TGCAGCGTTGTCCAGTACAATGGGCAGTTCTTC.